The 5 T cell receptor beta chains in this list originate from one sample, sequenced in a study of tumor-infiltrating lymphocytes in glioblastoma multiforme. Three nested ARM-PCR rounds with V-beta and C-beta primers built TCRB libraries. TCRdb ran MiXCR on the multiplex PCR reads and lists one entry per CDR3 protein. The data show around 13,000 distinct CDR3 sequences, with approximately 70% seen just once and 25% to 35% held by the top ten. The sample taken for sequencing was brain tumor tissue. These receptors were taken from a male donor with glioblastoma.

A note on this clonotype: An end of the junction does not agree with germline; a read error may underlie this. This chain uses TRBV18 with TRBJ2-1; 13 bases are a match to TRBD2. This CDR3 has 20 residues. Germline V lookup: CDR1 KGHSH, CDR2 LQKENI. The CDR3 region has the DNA TGTGACAGCTCACGACGGACTAGCGGGAGTGGTGGATCGGGATACAATGAGCAGTTCTTC. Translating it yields CDSSRRTSGSGGSGYNEQFF.

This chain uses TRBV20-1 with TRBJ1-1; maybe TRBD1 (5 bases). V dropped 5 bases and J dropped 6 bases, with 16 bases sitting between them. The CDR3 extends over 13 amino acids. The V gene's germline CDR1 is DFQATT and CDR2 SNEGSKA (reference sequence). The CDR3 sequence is CSAVWNGGAEAFF. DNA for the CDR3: TGCAGTGCTGTTTGGAATGGGGGGGCTGAAGCTTTCTTT.

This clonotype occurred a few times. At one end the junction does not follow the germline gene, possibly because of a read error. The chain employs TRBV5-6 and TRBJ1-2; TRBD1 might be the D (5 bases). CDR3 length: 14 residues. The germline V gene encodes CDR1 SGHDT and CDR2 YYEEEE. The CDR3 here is CAISPTRQIYGYTF. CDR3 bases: TGTGCCATCAGCCCAACGAGACAGATCTATGGCTACACCTTC.

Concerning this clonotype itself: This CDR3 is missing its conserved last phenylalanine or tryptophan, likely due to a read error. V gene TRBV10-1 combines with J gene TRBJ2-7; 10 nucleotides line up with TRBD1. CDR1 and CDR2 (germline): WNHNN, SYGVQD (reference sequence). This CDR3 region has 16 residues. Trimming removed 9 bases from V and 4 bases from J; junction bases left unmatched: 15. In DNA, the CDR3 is TGCGCCAGTAATGGAATTGGGACAGGGGATTTATACGAGCAGTACCTC. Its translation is CASNGIGTGDLYEQYL.

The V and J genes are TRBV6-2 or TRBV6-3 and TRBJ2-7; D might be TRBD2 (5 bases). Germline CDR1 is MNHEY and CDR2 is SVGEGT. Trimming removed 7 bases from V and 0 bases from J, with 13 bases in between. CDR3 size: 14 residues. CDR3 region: CASTPGEYSYEQYF. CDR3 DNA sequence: TGTGCCAGCACTCCCGGGGAGTACTCCTACGAGCAGTACTTC.